The rows below give T cell receptor beta chains drawn from one sample of a study of T cell responses to AZD1222 COVID-19 vaccine. The table came from immunoSEQ multiplex PCR; TCRdb's copy has only in-frame clones and leaves some out. The table has about 56,000 clones, approximately 80% seen once. This sample comprised peripheral blood, obtained 28 days after the second AZD1222 dose. These receptors originate from an adult who received the AZD1222 COVID-19 vaccine. Both conserved end residues are part of each CDR3. A D gene is named only where the DNA matches it firmly. Not every row has a clone size; where given, it reads once, few, many or a size class.

d_gene: .; j_gene: TRBJ2-5; abundance: .; v_gene: TRBV19; CDR3nt: TGTGCCAGTAGTAACAGGGAAGGGGAGACCCAGTACTTC; CDR3aa: CASSNREGETQYF
d_gene: TRBD1; j_gene: TRBJ2-7; abundance: .; v_gene: TRBV6-5; CDR3nt: TGTGCCAGCAGCGGACAGGGCGAGCAGTACTTC; CDR3aa: CASSGQGEQYF
d_gene: .; j_gene: TRBJ1-6; abundance: once; v_gene: TRBV18; CDR3nt: TGTGCCAGCTCTCTGGAGAATTCACCCCTCCACTTT; CDR3aa: CASSLENSPLHF
d_gene: TRBD2; j_gene: TRBJ2-1; abundance: .; v_gene: TRBV6-5; CDR3nt: TGTGCCAGCAGAATGGGGGGGGTTAATGAGCAGTTCTTC; CDR3aa: CASRMGGVNEQFF
d_gene: .; j_gene: TRBJ1-1; abundance: .; v_gene: TRBV5-4; CDR3nt: TGTGCCAGCAGCTTGGAGGGGAACCGACCGGGGACTGAAGCTTTCTTT; CDR3aa: CASSLEGNRPGTEAFF
d_gene: TRBD1; j_gene: TRBJ2-1; abundance: .; v_gene: TRBV4-2; CDR3nt: TGTGCCAGCAGCCAAGCTACAGGGGGATCCTACAATGAGCAGTTCTTC; CDR3aa: CASSQATGGSYNEQFF
d_gene: .; j_gene: TRBJ2-3; abundance: .; v_gene: TRBV18; CDR3nt: TGTGCCAGCTCACCTATCGCGAACACAGATACGCAGTATTTT; CDR3aa: CASSPIANTDTQYF
d_gene: TRBD1; j_gene: TRBJ2-1; abundance: .; v_gene: TRBV18; CDR3nt: TGTGCCAGCTCACGGACAGGGGTCAATGAGCAGTTCTTC; CDR3aa: CASSRTGVNEQFF
d_gene: TRBD2; j_gene: TRBJ2-7; abundance: .; v_gene: TRBV2; CDR3nt: TGTGCCAGCAGCAGACTAGCGGGAGGTGGGTACGAGCAGTACTTC; CDR3aa: CASSRLAGGGYEQYF
d_gene: .; j_gene: TRBJ1-2; abundance: .; v_gene: TRBV12-3/TRBV12-4; CDR3nt: TGTGCCAGCAGCCAGGGCCACGGGGGCTACACCTTC; CDR3aa: CASSQGHGGYTF
d_gene: TRBD1; j_gene: TRBJ1-4; abundance: .; v_gene: TRBV27; CDR3nt: TGTGCCAGCAGCCTTGGACAGGGATATGAAAAACTGTTTTTT; CDR3aa: CASSLGQGYEKLFF
d_gene: .; j_gene: TRBJ2-6; abundance: .; v_gene: TRBV30; CDR3nt: TGTGCCTGGAGTGAATGGGGCGGAACTGGGGCCAACGTCCTGACTTTC; CDR3aa: CAWSEWGGTGANVLTF
d_gene: TRBD1; j_gene: TRBJ2-1; abundance: .; v_gene: TRBV28; CDR3nt: TGTGCCAGCTGGGACAGGGCTGATGAGCAGTTCTTC; CDR3aa: CASWDRADEQFF
d_gene: .; j_gene: TRBJ2-5; abundance: .; v_gene: TRBV4-1; CDR3nt: TGCGCCAGCAGCCAAGGAGTGGTGCGGGTGGAGACCCAGTACTTC; CDR3aa: CASSQGVVRVETQYF
d_gene: .; j_gene: TRBJ1-5; abundance: .; v_gene: TRBV5-6; CDR3nt: TGTGCCAGCAGCTTGAGTGGGGATCAGCCCCAGCATTTT; CDR3aa: CASSLSGDQPQHF
d_gene: .; j_gene: TRBJ1-1; abundance: .; v_gene: TRBV28; CDR3nt: TGTGCCAGCAGTTTATTCAGAGGCAGGGCGGCTTTCTTT; CDR3aa: CASSLFRGRAAFF
d_gene: .; j_gene: TRBJ2-1; abundance: .; v_gene: TRBV19; CDR3nt: TGTGCCAGTAGTATAAACGGTATAAGGAATGAGCAGTTCTTC; CDR3aa: CASSINGIRNEQFF
d_gene: TRBD1; j_gene: TRBJ1-2; abundance: .; v_gene: TRBV6-5; CDR3nt: TGTGCCAGCAGTTACACGACAGGGGACTATGGCTACACCTTC; CDR3aa: CASSYTTGDYGYTF
d_gene: .; j_gene: TRBJ2-7; abundance: .; v_gene: TRBV5-4; CDR3nt: TGTGCCAGCAGCTTGGAGGACGAGCAGTACTTC; CDR3aa: CASSLEDEQYF
d_gene: .; j_gene: TRBJ2-7; abundance: .; v_gene: TRBV10-3; CDR3nt: TGTGCCATCAGTGTAACACCCTCCTACGAGCAGTACTTC; CDR3aa: CAISVTPSYEQYF
d_gene: TRBD1; j_gene: TRBJ1-2; abundance: few; v_gene: TRBV6-5; CDR3nt: TGTGCCAGCAGTTCGACAGGGACCGGCTACACCTTC; CDR3aa: CASSSTGTGYTF
d_gene: .; j_gene: TRBJ2-6; abundance: .; v_gene: TRBV19; CDR3nt: TGTGCCAGTAGTCTCACGGCGGCCGCAAGGGGGGCCAACGTCCTGACTTTC; CDR3aa: CASSLTAAARGANVLTF
d_gene: .; j_gene: TRBJ2-3; abundance: .; v_gene: TRBV7-3; CDR3nt: TGTACCAGCAGCCCAGGGGTCAATACAGATACGCAGTATTTT; CDR3aa: CTSSPGVNTDTQYF
d_gene: TRBD1; j_gene: TRBJ1-3; abundance: .; v_gene: TRBV7-9; CDR3nt: TGTGCCAGCAGCCCTGGACAGGGGTTAGATGGAAACACCATATATTTT; CDR3aa: CASSPGQGLDGNTIYF